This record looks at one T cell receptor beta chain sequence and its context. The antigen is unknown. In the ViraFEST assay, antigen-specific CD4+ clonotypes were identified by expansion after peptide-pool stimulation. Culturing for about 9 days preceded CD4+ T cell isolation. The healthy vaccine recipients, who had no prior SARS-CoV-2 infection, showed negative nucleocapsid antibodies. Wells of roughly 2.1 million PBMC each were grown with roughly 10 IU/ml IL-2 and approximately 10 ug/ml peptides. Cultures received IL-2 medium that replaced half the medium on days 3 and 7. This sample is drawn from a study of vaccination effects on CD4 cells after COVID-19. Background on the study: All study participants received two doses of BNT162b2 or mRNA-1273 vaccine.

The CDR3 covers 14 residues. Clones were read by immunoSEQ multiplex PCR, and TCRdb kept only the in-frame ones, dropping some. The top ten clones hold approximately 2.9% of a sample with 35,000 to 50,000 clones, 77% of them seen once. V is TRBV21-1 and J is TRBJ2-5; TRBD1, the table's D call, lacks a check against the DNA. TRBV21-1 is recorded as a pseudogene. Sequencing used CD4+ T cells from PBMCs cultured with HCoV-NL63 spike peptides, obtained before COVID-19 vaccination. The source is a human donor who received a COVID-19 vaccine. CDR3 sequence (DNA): TGTGCCAGCAGCTATGGACAGGGGAACGAGACCCAGTACTTC. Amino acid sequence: CASSYGQGNETQYF.